Listed below are T cell receptor beta chains from one sample, sequenced in a study of Tregs in tolerant kidney transplant recipients. Profiled with immunoSEQ multiplex PCR; TCRdb holds only in-frame clones, not every one. This table has approximately 90,000 clones, roughly 92% appearing once. The source material was CD8+ T cells from blood. The receptors were gathered from a human donor in good health. CDR3s include the opening cysteine and the closing phenylalanine or tryptophan. The order of the fields is clone size, V gene, J gene, D gene, CDR3 DNA, CDR3 protein. D genes are given only for firm matches. Rows may omit the clone size; those that give it use once, few, many or a size class.

clone_size: NA
v_call: TRBV7-9
j_call: TRBJ1-2
d_call: NA
cdr3_nt: TGTGCCAGCAGCTACCCACCCGAGGGAAGGAGCGATGGCTACACCTTC
cdr3_aa: CASSYPPEGRSDGYTF

clone_size: NA
v_call: TRBV27
j_call: TRBJ2-1
d_call: TRBD2
cdr3_nt: TGTGCCAGCAGTTATGATCGGAAAGGGACTAGCGGAGCCTCCTACAATGAGCAGTTCTTC
cdr3_aa: CASSYDRKGTSGASYNEQFF

clone_size: NA
v_call: TRBV5-4
j_call: TRBJ1-1
d_call: NA
cdr3_nt: TGTGCCAGCAGCCGGGGCACTGAAGCTTTCTTT
cdr3_aa: CASSRGTEAFF

clone_size: NA
v_call: TRBV13
j_call: TRBJ2-6
d_call: NA
cdr3_nt: TGTGCCAGCAGCTTAGAAGGGTCTGGGGCCAACGTCCTGACTTTC
cdr3_aa: CASSLEGSGANVLTF

clone_size: NA
v_call: TRBV7-9
j_call: TRBJ2-5
d_call: NA
cdr3_nt: TGTGCCAGCAGCTTCAGACAATCCCAAGAGACCCAGTACTTC
cdr3_aa: CASSFRQSQETQYF

clone_size: NA
v_call: TRBV5-4
j_call: TRBJ2-7
d_call: NA
cdr3_nt: TGTGCCAGCAGCCCGACGGGGGCCCCCTACGAGCAGTACTTC
cdr3_aa: CASSPTGAPYEQYF

clone_size: NA
v_call: TRBV12-2
j_call: TRBJ2-7
d_call: NA
cdr3_nt: TGTGCAAGTCGCTTTCCCCCCCCGGGACGGACAAGGTTC
cdr3_aa: CASRFPPPGRTRF

clone_size: NA
v_call: TRBV5-1
j_call: TRBJ2-7
d_call: NA
cdr3_nt: TGCGCCAGCAGCTTTACAGGGAACGAGCAGTACTTC
cdr3_aa: CASSFTGNEQYF

clone_size: once
v_call: TRBV6-5
j_call: TRBJ1-2
d_call: NA
cdr3_nt: TGTGCCAGCACCGGAGGGGGGTATGGCTACACCTTC
cdr3_aa: CASTGGGYGYTF

clone_size: NA
v_call: TRBV6-5
j_call: TRBJ2-1
d_call: NA
cdr3_nt: TGTGCCAGCAGTTACTCCTGGGACAATGAGCAGTTCTTC
cdr3_aa: CASSYSWDNEQFF

clone_size: NA
v_call: TRBV9
j_call: TRBJ2-7
d_call: NA
cdr3_nt: TGTGCCAGCAGCGGAGAGCTGAGCTCCTACGAGCAGTACTTC
cdr3_aa: CASSGELSSYEQYF

clone_size: NA
v_call: TRBV29-1
j_call: TRBJ1-2
d_call: NA
cdr3_nt: TGCAGCGTTGAAGATTGGAGTGTTCGTGGCTACACCTTC
cdr3_aa: CSVEDWSVRGYTF

clone_size: once
v_call: TRBV7-9
j_call: TRBJ1-5
d_call: NA
cdr3_nt: TGTGCCAGCAGCCAAGGGGATGGGAGCAATCAGCCCCAGCATTTT
cdr3_aa: CASSQGDGSNQPQHF

clone_size: NA
v_call: TRBV4-1
j_call: TRBJ2-3
d_call: NA
cdr3_nt: TGCGCCAGCAGCCAACCACTTGGGGATACGCAGTATTTT
cdr3_aa: CASSQPLGDTQYF

clone_size: NA
v_call: TRBV19
j_call: TRBJ1-5
d_call: NA
cdr3_nt: TGTGCCAGTAGTATCGTGGGTAGCAATCAGCCCCAGCATTTT
cdr3_aa: CASSIVGSNQPQHF

clone_size: NA
v_call: TRBV7-9
j_call: TRBJ2-7
d_call: NA
cdr3_nt: TGTGCCAGCAGCTATGGCTCCTACGAGCAGTACTTC
cdr3_aa: CASSYGSYEQYF

clone_size: NA
v_call: TRBV6-5
j_call: TRBJ2-5
d_call: NA
cdr3_nt: TGTGCCAGCAGTTACTCGTTCAGGGCGAGGTTTGAGACCCAGTACTTC
cdr3_aa: CASSYSFRARFETQYF

clone_size: NA
v_call: TRBV19
j_call: TRBJ2-5
d_call: NA
cdr3_nt: TGTGCCAGTAGTATGGGGGGTCAGGGTCAGACCCAGTACTTC
cdr3_aa: CASSMGGQGQTQYF

clone_size: NA
v_call: TRBV7-2
j_call: TRBJ1-2
d_call: NA
cdr3_nt: TGTGCCAGCAGTCAGGGTTGGAACTATGGCTACACCTTC
cdr3_aa: CASSQGWNYGYTF

clone_size: NA
v_call: TRBV7-2
j_call: TRBJ2-7
d_call: NA
cdr3_nt: TGTGCCAGCAGCGGGCGGGTGGGGCGTAGCTCCTACGAGCAGTACTTC
cdr3_aa: CASSGRVGRSSYEQYF

clone_size: NA
v_call: TRBV11-3
j_call: TRBJ2-2
d_call: TRBD1
cdr3_nt: TGTGCCAGCAGCTGGGCGACAGGGACGAACACCGGGGAGCTGTTTTTT
cdr3_aa: CASSWATGTNTGELFF

clone_size: once
v_call: TRBV7-6
j_call: TRBJ2-2
d_call: NA
cdr3_nt: TGTGCCAGCAGCTTAGCGGGGGCCAGCACCGGGGAGCTGTTTTTT
cdr3_aa: CASSLAGASTGELFF

clone_size: NA
v_call: TRBV10-2
j_call: TRBJ1-1
d_call: NA
cdr3_nt: TGCGCCAGCACCCGAGGCACTGAAGCTTTCTTT
cdr3_aa: CASTRGTEAFF

clone_size: NA
v_call: TRBV4-1
j_call: TRBJ2-7
d_call: TRBD2
cdr3_nt: TGCGCCAGCAGCCCAGGACTAGCGGGCGTAAGGGGCGAGCAGTACTTC
cdr3_aa: CASSPGLAGVRGEQYF

clone_size: NA
v_call: TRBV6-5
j_call: TRBJ1-6
d_call: NA
cdr3_nt: TGTGCCAGCAGTTGGGGGGGATATAATTCACCCCTCCACTTT
cdr3_aa: CASSWGGYNSPLHF

clone_size: NA
v_call: TRBV7-9
j_call: TRBJ2-1
d_call: NA
cdr3_nt: TGTGCCAGCAGCTTAGAGTTGAGGGGTGGCTCCTACAATGAGCAGTTCTTC
cdr3_aa: CASSLELRGGSYNEQFF

clone_size: NA
v_call: TRBV30
j_call: TRBJ1-3
d_call: NA
cdr3_nt: TGTGCCTGGACGGTATCTGGAAACACCATATATTTT
cdr3_aa: CAWTVSGNTIYF

clone_size: NA
v_call: TRBV4-1
j_call: TRBJ1-6
d_call: NA
cdr3_nt: TGCGCCAGCAGCGGTGCCCCCCCGGGTAGGCCAAGTTCACCCCTCCACTTT
cdr3_aa: CASSGAPPGRPSSPLHF

clone_size: NA
v_call: TRBV7-6
j_call: TRBJ2-2
d_call: NA
cdr3_nt: TGTGCCAGCAGCTTACCCTCCGGGACCCCGAACACCGGGGAGCTGTTTTTT
cdr3_aa: CASSLPSGTPNTGELFF

clone_size: NA
v_call: TRBV7-6
j_call: TRBJ2-1
d_call: TRBD2
cdr3_nt: TGTGCCAGCAGCTTAGGAGGATGGGGGGGCTCCTACAATGAGCAGTTCTTC
cdr3_aa: CASSLGGWGGSYNEQFF

clone_size: NA
v_call: TRBV4-1
j_call: TRBJ2-1
d_call: NA
cdr3_nt: TGCGCCAGCAGGTACAGGGTCCTATCCTACAATGAGCAGTTCTTC
cdr3_aa: CASRYRVLSYNEQFF

clone_size: NA
v_call: TRBV6-1
j_call: TRBJ1-5
d_call: NA
cdr3_nt: TGTGCCAGCAGTTCCCCGAGGGCGGCACCCCAGCCCCAGCATTTT
cdr3_aa: CASSSPRAAPQPQHF

clone_size: NA
v_call: TRBV5-5
j_call: TRBJ2-5
d_call: NA
cdr3_nt: TGTGCCAGCAGCTTCCCCGGGGGCCAAGAGACCCAGTACTTC
cdr3_aa: CASSFPGGQETQYF

clone_size: NA
v_call: TRBV6-1
j_call: TRBJ2-7
d_call: TRBD1
cdr3_nt: TGTGCCAGCAGTGACTTGACAGGGGGCTTCTACGAGCAGTACTTC
cdr3_aa: CASSDLTGGFYEQYF

clone_size: NA
v_call: TRBV4-2
j_call: TRBJ2-7
d_call: NA
cdr3_nt: TGTGCCAGCAGCCAAGATTGGGCAGCGGACGAGCAGTACTTC
cdr3_aa: CASSQDWAADEQYF

clone_size: NA
v_call: TRBV13
j_call: TRBJ2-5
d_call: NA
cdr3_nt: TGTGCCAGCAGCTTAGGCGAGGAGACCCAGTACTTC
cdr3_aa: CASSLGEETQYF

clone_size: once
v_call: TRBV5-4
j_call: TRBJ2-7
d_call: TRBD1
cdr3_nt: TGTGCCAGCAGCTTGGGGACAGGGGGCAGGGCAACCTACGAGCAGTACTTC
cdr3_aa: CASSLGTGGRATYEQYF